The 3 T cell receptor beta chains in this list originate from one sample, sequenced in a study of Graves' ophthalmopathy and Graves' hyperthyroidism (dated by TCRdb to the late 2010s). Sequencing relied on an Illumina HiSeq 2000. For repertoire sequencing, TCR beta CDR3 regions were amplified from RNA transcripts. A first-round RT-PCR used HTBI primers with the Qiagen OneStep RT-PCR kit, followed by a second-round multiplex PCR, size selection and purification. The public reads were quality trimmed at Q25 with fastp and then assembled into clones with MiXCR by TCRdb, keeping productive beta chains. One record per CDR3 amino acid sequence lists the most common genes and DNA. Within this sample are some 350,000 distinct CDR3 sequences, with approximately 18% of them counted one time only. The ten largest clones capture 2.4% of the sample. The specimen was peripheral blood. These receptors all stem from an adult woman with stable Graves' hyperthyroidism.

The gene calls are TRBV18 and TRBJ1-5; perhaps TRBD1 as D (6 bases). Germline lookup yields CDR1 KGHSH and CDR2 LQKENI. The V end was cut by 2 bases, the J end by 3 bases, with 20 bases between. The CDR3 loop spans 18 amino acids. Written as DNA, the CDR3 is TGTGCCAGCTCACCAGGGCGGACAGAGGGTTATTACAATCAGCCCCAGCATTTT. Amino acids: CASSPGRTEGYYNQPQHF. The full variable domain, in which reference TRBV18 and TRBJ1-5 provide the parts outside the CDR3, is NAGVMQNPRHLVRRRGQEARLRCSPMKGHSHVYWYRQLPEEGLKFMVYLQKENIIDESGMPKERFSAEFPKEGPSILRIQQVVRGDSAAYFCASSPGRTEGYYNQPQHFGDGTRLSIL.

The chain combines TRBV11-2 with TRBJ2-7, with TRBD1 matching over 7 bases. This CDR3 has 14 residues. Germline-derived CDR1 and CDR2 are SGHAT and FQNNGV. With V trimmed by 3 bases and J by 5 bases, 7 bases remained unmatched. The CDR3: CASSFQGELDEQYF. CDR3 in DNA: TGTGCCAGCAGCTTTCAGGGGGAGCTCGACGAGCAGTACTTC.

This clonotype was picked up many times. The V call is TRBV12-3 or TRBV12-4, the J call TRBJ1-2; D remains unclear. The CDR3 sequence is 13 residues long. With 1 base removed from V and 8 bases from J, the gap between germline ends came to 11 bases. The chain's CDR3 is CASSLGGVRGYTF. As DNA, the CDR3 is TGTGCCAGCAGTTTAGGGGGAGTGCGGGGCTACACCTTC.